Given below is one TCR beta chain in context. No antigen is known for it. This CDR3 region has 17 residues. Germline V CDR1 and CDR2: MNHEY, SMNVEV (reference sequence). Trimming cost V 5 bases and J 5 bases; bases outside gene matches: 13. TCRbeta library preparation incorporated unique molecular identifiers. TCRdb passed the PCR reads through MiXCR, listing each CDR3 protein once. The sample comprises about 980,000 distinct CDR3 sequences, roughly 29% of which are singletons, and about 28% rests with the top ten. The data originate from a study of T-cell reconstitution after alpha-beta-depleted transplantation in children. Whole-study findings and limits: The authors attributed T-cell counts and diversity one year after transplant mostly to newly produced T cells. There were reportedly several hundred expanded graft clones from which alpha-beta T cells came about two months after transplant. Where some patients showed high TCRbeta diversity at day 60, it came from recipient T cells and thymic progenitors that had survived.

The sequence was collected from a boy under three years old who had a stem cell transplant for SCID, so the T cells may come from the graft donor. The specimen was PBMCs, mostly from graft donor cells, collected 360 days after TCRalphabeta/CD19-depleted stem cell transplant. This chain connects TRBV27 to TRBJ1-1, with 11 bases matching TRBD1. This CDR3 reads CASSLTRGDRGGTEAFF. The CDR3 DNA reads TGTGCCAGCAGTCTAACCAGGGGGGACAGGGGGGGGACTGAAGCTTTCTTT.